This T cell receptor beta chain is drawn from a study of CD8 T cells in ankylosing spondylitis. Study-wide findings and caveats: The clones that were linked to disease were reported to be significantly enriched in matched synovial fluid samples from ankylosing spondylitis patients. Certain motif variants had earlier appeared in reactive arthritis synovial fluid and blood. Blood of patients with ankylosing spondylitis appeared to be characterized by a TCR beta motif of eight highly homologous variants.

Quantitative 5'-RACE with molecular barcodes produced the TCR beta libraries. TCRdb analysed the 5' RACE reads with MiXCR anew, one entry per CDR3 protein. The sample has more than 250,000 distinct CDR3 sequences, 7.5% to 9% seen once. Germline V CDR1 and CDR2: MDHEN, SYDVKM. The CDR3 has 14 residues. The V and J ends lost 2 bases and 6 bases respectively, with 8 bases between them. As for this clonotype: The antigen is not known.

The sequence derives from a male donor with ankylosing spondylitis. The chain is built from TRBV28 and TRBJ1-6; tentatively, D is TRBD1 (5 bases). The material sequenced was blood, either unsorted or a sorted T cell fraction (not recorded which). The CDR3 protein is CASSLGGLNSPLHF. CDR3 sequence (DNA): TGTGCCAGCAGTTTAGGGGGTCTTAATTCACCCCTCCACTTT.